The 4 T cell receptor beta chains listed next were all sequenced from one sample in a study of blood T cell repertoires in COVID-19 (dated by TCRdb to the early 2020s). Library creation used the immunoSEQ multiplex PCR assay. Entries here come from immuneACCESS through TCRdb and include only in-frame sequences with V and J called. Some clones fail to appear in such tables; in the studies checked, an unresolved V gene covers under half of the shortfall, and the cause of the remainder is unknown. The sample table contains more than 150,000 clones; only one count was recorded for 94% of them. Of the sample, roughly 0.7% falls within the top ten clones. The sequenced sample was peripheral blood. The receptors were gathered from a young man with COVID-19, enrolled during active disease.

The chain joins TRBV5-1 to TRBJ1-6; D remains ambiguous. Germline-derived CDR1 and CDR2 are SGHRS and YFSETQ. The CDR3 spans 12 residues. Trimming removed 7 bases from V and 7 bases from J, with 9 bases in between. CDR3 sequence (DNA): TGCGCCAGCGGTGAGATAAATTCACCCCTCCACTTT. Translated, it gives CASGEINSPLHF.

The chain couples TRBV7-2 to TRBJ2-1, with 10 bases that match TRBD2. Germline V gene sequence: CDR1 SGHTA, CDR2 FQGNSA. With 2 bases clipped from V and 9 bases from J, the junction kept 7 bases outside the gene matches. This CDR3 spans 15 amino acids. The CDR3 bases are TGTGCCAGCAGCTTAACGAGCGGGGGGGAGAGTGAGCAGTTCTTC. The encoded protein is CASSLTSGGESEQFF. Variable domain in full (rest from reference TRBV7-2 and TRBJ2-1): GAGVSQSPSNKVTEKGKDVELRCDPISGHTALYWYRQSLGQGLEFLIYFQGNSAPDKSGLPSDRFSAERTGGSVSTLTIQRTQQEDSAVYLCASSLTSGGESEQFFGPGTRLTVL.

This clone has only one observation. The V and J genes are TRBV7-2 and TRBJ1-1; 8 bases line up with TRBD1. V shed 5 bases and J 11 bases; nucleotides not matched to a gene: 13. This CDR3 is built from 14 residues. Germline CDR1 reads SGHTA; CDR2 reads FQGNSA. CDR3 region: CASSGDRIRKMAFF. CDR3 nucleotides: TGTGCCAGCAGCGGGGACAGGATCCGGAAGATGGCTTTCTTT.

The chain is built from TRBV9 and TRBJ1-5, with 8 positions matching TRBD1. The V gene end was trimmed by 3 bases and the J gene end by 4 bases; junction bases not matched to a gene: 12. In germline, CDR1 is SGDLS, CDR2 YYNGEE. There are 17 residues in the CDR3. The CDR3 DNA sequence: TGTGCCAGCAGCGAGGGGACAGGCATAAGGGGAAATCAGCCCCAGCATTTT. Translated: CASSEGTGIRGNQPQHF.